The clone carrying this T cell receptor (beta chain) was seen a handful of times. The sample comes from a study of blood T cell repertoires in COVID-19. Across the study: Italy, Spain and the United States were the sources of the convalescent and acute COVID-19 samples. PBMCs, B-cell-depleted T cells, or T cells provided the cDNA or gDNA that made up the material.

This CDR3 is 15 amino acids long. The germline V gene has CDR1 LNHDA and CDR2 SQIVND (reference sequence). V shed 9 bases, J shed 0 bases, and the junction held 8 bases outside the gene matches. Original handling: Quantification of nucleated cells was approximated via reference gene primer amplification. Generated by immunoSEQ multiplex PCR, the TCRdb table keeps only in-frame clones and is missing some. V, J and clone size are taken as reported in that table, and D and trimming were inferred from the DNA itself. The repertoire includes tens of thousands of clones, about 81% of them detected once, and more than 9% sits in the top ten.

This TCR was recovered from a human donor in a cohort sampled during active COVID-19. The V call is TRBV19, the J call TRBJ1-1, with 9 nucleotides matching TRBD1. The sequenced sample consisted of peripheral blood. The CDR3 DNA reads TGTGCCAGCAGGGACAGGGTTGACATGAACACTGAAGCTTTCTTT. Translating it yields CASRDRVDMNTEAFF.